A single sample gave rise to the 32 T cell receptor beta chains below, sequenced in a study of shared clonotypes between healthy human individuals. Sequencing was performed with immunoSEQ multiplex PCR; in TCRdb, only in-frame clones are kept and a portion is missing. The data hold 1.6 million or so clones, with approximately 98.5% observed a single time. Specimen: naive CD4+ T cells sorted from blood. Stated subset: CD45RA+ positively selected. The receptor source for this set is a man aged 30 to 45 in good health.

The CDR3 loop is CASSFRGFDYGYTF. CDR3 DNA: TGTGCCAGCAGCTTCAGGGGTTTTGACTATGGCTACACCTTC. The chain recombines TRBV7-9 with TRBJ1-2; D is possibly TRBD1 (6 bases). Germline values: CDR1 SEHNR, CDR2 FQNEAQ (reference sequence). The CDR3 is 14 amino acids. The V gene lost 3 bases and the J gene lost 3 bases, with 11 bases spanning the gap.

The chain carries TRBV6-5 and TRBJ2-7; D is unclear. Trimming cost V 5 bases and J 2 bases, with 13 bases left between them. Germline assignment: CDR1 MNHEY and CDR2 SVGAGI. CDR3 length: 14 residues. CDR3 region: CASSTRVGPYEQYF. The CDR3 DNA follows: TGTGCCAGCAGTACTCGGGTGGGTCCCTACGAGCAGTACTTC.

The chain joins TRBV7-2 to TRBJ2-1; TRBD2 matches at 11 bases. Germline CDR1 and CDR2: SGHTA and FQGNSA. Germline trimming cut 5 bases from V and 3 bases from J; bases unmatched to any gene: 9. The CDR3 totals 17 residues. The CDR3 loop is CASSKGPGTSGYNEQFF. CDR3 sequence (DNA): TGTGCCAGCAGCAAGGGGCCCGGGACTAGCGGCTACAATGAGCAGTTCTTC.

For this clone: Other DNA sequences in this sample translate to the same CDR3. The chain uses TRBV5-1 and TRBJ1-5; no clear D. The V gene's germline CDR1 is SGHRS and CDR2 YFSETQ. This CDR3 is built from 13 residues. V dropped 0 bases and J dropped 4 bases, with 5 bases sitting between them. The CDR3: CASSLDGNQPQHF. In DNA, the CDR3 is TGCGCCAGCAGCTTGGACGGTAATCAGCCCCAGCATTTT.

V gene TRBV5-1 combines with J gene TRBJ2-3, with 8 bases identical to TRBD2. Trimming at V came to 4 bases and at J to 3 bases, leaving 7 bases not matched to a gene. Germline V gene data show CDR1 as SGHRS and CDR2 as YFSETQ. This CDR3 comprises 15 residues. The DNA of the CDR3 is TGCGCCAGCAGCGAAGCGGGAGTGAGGACAGATACGCAGTATTTT. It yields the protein CASSEAGVRTDTQYF.

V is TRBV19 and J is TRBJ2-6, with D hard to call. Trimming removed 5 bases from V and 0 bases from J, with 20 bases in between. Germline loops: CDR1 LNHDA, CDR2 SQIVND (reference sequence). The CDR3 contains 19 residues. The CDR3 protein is CASSAHSFPPLSGANVLTF. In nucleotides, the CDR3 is TGTGCCAGTAGTGCCCACAGCTTCCCCCCACTCTCTGGGGCCAACGTCCTGACTTTC.

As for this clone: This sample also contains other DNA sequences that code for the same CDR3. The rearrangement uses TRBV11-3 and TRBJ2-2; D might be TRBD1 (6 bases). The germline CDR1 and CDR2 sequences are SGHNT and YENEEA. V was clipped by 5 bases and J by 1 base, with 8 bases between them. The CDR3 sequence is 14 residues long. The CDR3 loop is CASSPDRNTGELFF. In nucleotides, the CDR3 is TGTGCCAGCAGCCCGGACAGGAACACCGGGGAGCTGTTTTTT.

CDR3 coding DNA: TGCGCCAGCAGCCAAGCGGGACAGCGAAAGTTAGCCAAAAACATTCAGTACTTC. Residues: CASSQAGQRKLAKNIQYF. The V call is TRBV4-1, the J call TRBJ2-4; 7 positions match TRBD1. Trimming took 1 base from V and 0 from J; bases not matched to a gene: 9. The CDR3 has 18 amino acids. In germline, CDR1 is MGHRA, CDR2 YSYEKL.

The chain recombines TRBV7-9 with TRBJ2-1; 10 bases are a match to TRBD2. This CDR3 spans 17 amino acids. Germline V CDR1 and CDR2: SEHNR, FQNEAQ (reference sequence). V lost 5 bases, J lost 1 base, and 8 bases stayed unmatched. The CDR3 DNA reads TGTGCCAGCAGCCTCCGAGGGACTAGCGAGTCCTACAATGAGCAGTTCTTC. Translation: CASSLRGTSESYNEQFF.

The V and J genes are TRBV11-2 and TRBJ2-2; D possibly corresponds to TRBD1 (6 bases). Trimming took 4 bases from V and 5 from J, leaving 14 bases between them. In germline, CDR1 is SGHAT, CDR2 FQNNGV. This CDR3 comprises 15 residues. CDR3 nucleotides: TGTGCCAGCAGCTACGGAAGGACAGTTACCGGGGAGCTGTTTTTT. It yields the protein CASSYGRTVTGELFF.

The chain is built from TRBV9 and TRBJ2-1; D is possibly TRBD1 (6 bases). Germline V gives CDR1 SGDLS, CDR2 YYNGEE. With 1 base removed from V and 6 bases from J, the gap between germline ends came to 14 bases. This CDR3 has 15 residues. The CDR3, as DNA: TGTGCCAGCAGCGTACAGGGGAGAAGGGGCAATGAGCAGTTCTTC. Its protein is CASSVQGRRGNEQFF. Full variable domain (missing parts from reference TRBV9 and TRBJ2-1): DSGVTQTPKHLITATGQRVTLRCSPRSGDLSVYWYQQSLDQGLQFLIQYYNGEERAKGNILERFSAQQFPDLHSELNLSSLELGDSALYFCASSVQGRRGNEQFFGPGTRLTVL.

The CDR3 sequence is CASSSQGGAYNEQFF. In DNA form, the CDR3 reads TGTGCCAGCAGCTCCCAGGGGGGGGCCTACAATGAGCAGTTCTTC. The V gene is TRBV7-2, the J gene TRBJ2-1; the D gene could be TRBD1 or TRBD2 (7 bases each). V was cut by 4 bases and J by 2 bases, with 12 bases left in between. Germline V gene lookup returns CDR1 SGHTA and CDR2 FQGNSA. The CDR3 covers 15 residues.

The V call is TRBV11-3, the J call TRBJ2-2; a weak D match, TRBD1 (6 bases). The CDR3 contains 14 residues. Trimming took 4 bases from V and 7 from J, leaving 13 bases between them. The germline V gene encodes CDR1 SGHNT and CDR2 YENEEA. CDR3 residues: CASSSDRKGGELFF. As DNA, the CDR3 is TGTGCCAGCAGCTCTGACAGGAAAGGCGGGGAGCTGTTTTTT. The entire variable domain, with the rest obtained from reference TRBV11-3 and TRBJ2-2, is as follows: EAGVVQSPRYKIIEKKQPVAFWCNPISGHNTLYWYLQNLGQGPELLIRYENEEAVDDSQLPKDRFSAERLKGVDSTLKIQPAELGDSAVYLCASSSDRKGGELFFGEGSRLTVL.

The CDR3 is CASTQTGELFF. The DNA of the CDR3 is TGTGCCAGCACCCAAACCGGGGAGCTGTTTTTT. The gene calls are TRBV6-5 and TRBJ2-2; D not resolved. V was shortened by 7 bases and J by 5 bases, with 5 bases between the two germline ends. The germline CDR1 and CDR2 sequences are MNHEY and SVGAGI. The CDR3 runs to 11 residues.

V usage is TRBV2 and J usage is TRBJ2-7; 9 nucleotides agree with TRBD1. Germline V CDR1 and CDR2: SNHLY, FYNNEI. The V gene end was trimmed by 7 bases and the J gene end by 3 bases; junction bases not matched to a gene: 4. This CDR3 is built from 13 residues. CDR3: CASNRDRVYEQYF. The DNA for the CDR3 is TGTGCCAGCAACCGGGACAGGGTCTACGAGCAGTACTTC.

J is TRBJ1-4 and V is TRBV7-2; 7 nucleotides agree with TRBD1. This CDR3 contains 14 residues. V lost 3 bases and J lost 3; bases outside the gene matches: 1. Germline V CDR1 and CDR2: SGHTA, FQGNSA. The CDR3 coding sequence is TGTGCCAGCAGCTTTAGGGGGCCTAATGAAAAACTGTTTTTT. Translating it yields CASSFRGPNEKLFF. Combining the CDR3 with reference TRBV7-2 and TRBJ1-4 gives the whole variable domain GAGVSQSPSNKVTEKGKDVELRCDPISGHTALYWYRQSLGQGLEFLIYFQGNSAPDKSGLPSDRFSAERTGGSVSTLTIQRTQQEDSAVYLCASSFRGPNEKLFFGSGTQLSVL.

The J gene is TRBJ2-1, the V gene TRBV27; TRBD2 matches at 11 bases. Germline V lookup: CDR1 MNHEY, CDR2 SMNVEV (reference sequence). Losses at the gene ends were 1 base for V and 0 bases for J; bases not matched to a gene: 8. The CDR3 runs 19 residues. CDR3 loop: CASSLFVTSGVSSYNEQFF. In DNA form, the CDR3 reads TGTGCCAGCAGTTTATTTGTGACTAGCGGGGTCAGCTCCTACAATGAGCAGTTCTTC.

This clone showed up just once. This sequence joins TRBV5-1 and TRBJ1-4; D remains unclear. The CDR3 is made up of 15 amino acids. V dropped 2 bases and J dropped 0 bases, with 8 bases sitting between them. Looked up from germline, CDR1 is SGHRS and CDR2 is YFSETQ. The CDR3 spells CASSFMSSTNEKLFF. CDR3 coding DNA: TGCGCCAGCAGCTTCATGTCCTCAACTAATGAAAAACTGTTTTTT.

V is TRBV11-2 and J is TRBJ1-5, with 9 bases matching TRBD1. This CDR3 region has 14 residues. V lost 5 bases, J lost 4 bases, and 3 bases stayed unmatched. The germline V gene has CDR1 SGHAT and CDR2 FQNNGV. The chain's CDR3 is CASSRTGENQPQHF. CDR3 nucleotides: TGTGCCAGCAGCCGGACAGGGGAGAATCAGCCCCAGCATTTT.

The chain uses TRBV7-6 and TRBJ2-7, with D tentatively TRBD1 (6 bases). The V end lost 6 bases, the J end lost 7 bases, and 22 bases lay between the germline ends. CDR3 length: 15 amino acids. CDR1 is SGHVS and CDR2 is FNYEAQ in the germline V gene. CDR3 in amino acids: CASRGASGRVSEQYF. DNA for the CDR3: TGTGCCAGCAGGGGGGCTTCAGGGCGGGTAAGTGAGCAGTACTTC.

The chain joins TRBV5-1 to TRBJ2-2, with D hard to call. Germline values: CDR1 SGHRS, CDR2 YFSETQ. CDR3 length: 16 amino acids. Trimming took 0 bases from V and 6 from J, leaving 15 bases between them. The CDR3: CASSLGVASSAGELFF. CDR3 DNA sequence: TGCGCCAGCAGCTTGGGGGTAGCTTCGTCGGCCGGGGAGCTGTTTTTT.

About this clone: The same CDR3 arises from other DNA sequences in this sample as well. The CDR3 DNA sequence: TGTGCCAGCAGTTTTCCCGTACAAGAGACCCAGTACTTC. Residues: CASSFPVQETQYF. This sequence joins TRBV28 and TRBJ2-5; D unclear. The germline gives CDR1 MDHEN, CDR2 SYDVKM. There are 13 residues in the CDR3. V was clipped by 3 bases and J by 2 bases, with 7 bases between them. The variable domain in full, with the rest retrieved from reference TRBV28 and TRBJ2-5, is DVKVTQSSRYLVKRTGEKVFLECVQDMDHENMFWYRQDPGLGLRLIYFSYDVKMKEKGDIPEGYSVSREKKERFSLILESASTNQTSMYLCASSFPVQETQYFGPGTRLLVL.

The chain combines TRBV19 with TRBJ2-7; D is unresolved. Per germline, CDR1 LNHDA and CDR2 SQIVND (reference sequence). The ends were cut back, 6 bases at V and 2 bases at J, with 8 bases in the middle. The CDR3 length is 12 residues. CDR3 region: CASSLGAYEQYF. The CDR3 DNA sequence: TGTGCCAGTAGCCTTGGAGCCTACGAGCAGTACTTC.

Written as DNA, the CDR3 is TGTGCCAGCGCCCCGACTAGCGGGAGCGGGACAGATACGCAGTATTTT. Amino acids: CASAPTSGSGTDTQYF. The V call is TRBV6-4, the J call TRBJ2-3; 12 bases map to TRBD2. CDR1 and CDR2 (germline): MRHNA, SNTAGT. CDR3 length equals 16 residues. V lost 8 bases, J lost 3 bases, and 9 bases stayed unmatched.

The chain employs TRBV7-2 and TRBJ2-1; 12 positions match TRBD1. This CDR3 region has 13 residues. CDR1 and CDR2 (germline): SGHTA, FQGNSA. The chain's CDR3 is CATGTGGVNEQFF. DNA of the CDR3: TGTGCAACCGGGACAGGGGGCGTGAATGAGCAGTTCTTC.

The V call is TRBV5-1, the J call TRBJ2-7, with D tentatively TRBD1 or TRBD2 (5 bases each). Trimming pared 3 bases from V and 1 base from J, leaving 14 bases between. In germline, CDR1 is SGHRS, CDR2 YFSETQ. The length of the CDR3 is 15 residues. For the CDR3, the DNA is TGCGCCAGCAGCTACCGCCGGGACGGTTCCTACGAGCAGTACTTC. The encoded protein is CASSYRRDGSYEQYF.

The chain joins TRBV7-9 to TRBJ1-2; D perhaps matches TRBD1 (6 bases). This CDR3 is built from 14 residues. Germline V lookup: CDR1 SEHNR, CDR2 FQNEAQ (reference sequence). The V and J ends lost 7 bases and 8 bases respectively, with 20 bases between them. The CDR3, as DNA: TGTGCCAGCACCCTGAGTGGGGGGCGCGAGGGCTACACCTTC. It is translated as CASTLSGGREGYTF.

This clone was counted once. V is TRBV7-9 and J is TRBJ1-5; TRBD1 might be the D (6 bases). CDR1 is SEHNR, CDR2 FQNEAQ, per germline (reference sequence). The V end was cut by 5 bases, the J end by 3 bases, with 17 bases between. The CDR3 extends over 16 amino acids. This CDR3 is CASSPNMDSTNQPQHF. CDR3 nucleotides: TGTGCCAGCAGCCCCAATATGGACAGTACCAATCAGCCCCAGCATTTT. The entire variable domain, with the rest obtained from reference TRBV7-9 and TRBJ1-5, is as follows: DTGVSQNPRHKITKRGQNVTFRCDPISEHNRLYWYRQTLGQGPEFLTYFQNEAQLEKSRLLSDRFSAERPKGSFSTLEIQRTEQGDSAMYLCASSPNMDSTNQPQHFGDGTRLSIL.

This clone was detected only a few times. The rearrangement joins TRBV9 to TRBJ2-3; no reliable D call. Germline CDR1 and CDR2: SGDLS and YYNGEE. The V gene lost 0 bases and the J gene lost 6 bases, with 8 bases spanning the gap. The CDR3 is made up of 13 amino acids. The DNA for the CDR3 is TGTGCCAGCAGCGTAGGCCGTGGGGATACGCAGTATTTT. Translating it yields CASSVGRGDTQYF. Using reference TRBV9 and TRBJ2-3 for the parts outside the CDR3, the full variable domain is DSGVTQTPKHLITATGQRVTLRCSPRSGDLSVYWYQQSLDQGLQFLIQYYNGEERAKGNILERFSAQQFPDLHSELNLSSLELGDSALYFCASSVGRGDTQYFGPGTRLTVL.

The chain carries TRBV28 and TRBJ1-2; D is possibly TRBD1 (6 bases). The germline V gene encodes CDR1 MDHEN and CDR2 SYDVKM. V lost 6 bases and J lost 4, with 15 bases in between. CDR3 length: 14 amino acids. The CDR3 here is CASRGAAARYGYTF. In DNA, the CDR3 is TGTGCCAGCAGGGGGGCCGCGGCGCGCTATGGCTACACCTTC.

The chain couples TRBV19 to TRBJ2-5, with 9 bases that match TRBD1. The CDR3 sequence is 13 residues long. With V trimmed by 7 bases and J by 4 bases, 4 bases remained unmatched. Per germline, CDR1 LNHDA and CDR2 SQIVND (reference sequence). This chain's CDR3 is CASNRGPGETQYF. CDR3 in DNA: TGTGCCAGTAACAGGGGGCCAGGAGAGACCCAGTACTTC.

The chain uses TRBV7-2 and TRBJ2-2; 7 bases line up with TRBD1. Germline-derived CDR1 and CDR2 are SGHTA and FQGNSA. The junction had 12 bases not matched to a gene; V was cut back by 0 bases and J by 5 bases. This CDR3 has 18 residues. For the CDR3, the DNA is TGTGCCAGCAGCTTAGCGAGACTCGACAGGGTTTTAACCGGGGAGCTGTTTTTT. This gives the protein CASSLARLDRVLTGELFF.